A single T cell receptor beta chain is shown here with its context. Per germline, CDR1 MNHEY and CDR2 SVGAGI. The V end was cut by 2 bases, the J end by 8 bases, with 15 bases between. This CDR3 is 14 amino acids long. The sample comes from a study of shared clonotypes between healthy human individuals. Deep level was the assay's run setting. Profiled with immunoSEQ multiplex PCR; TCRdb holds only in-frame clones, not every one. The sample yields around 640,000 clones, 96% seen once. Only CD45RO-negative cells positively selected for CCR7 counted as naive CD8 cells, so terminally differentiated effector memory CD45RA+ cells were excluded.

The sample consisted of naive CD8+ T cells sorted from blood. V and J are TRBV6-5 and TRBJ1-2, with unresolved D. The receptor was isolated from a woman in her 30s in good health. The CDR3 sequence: CASSYVGSGEGYTF. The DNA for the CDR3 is TGTGCCAGCAGTTACGTTGGCTCCGGGGAAGGCTACACCTTC.